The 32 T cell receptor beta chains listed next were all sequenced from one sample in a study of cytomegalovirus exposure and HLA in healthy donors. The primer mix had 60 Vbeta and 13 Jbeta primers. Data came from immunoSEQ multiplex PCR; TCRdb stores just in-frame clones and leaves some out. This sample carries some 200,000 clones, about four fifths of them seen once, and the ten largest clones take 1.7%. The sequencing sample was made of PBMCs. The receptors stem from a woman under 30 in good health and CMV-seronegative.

The CDR3 sequence: CASSLWAGTLNQPQHF. The CDR3 nucleotides read TGTGCCAGCAGCTTGTGGGCAGGGACACTCAATCAGCCCCAGCATTTT. The V and J genes are TRBV5-8 and TRBJ1-5, with a weak D call TRBD1 (6 bases). Germline loops: CDR1 SGHTS, CDR2 YDEGEE. The CDR3 totals 16 residues. V was pared by 1 base and J by 3 bases, with 14 bases between.

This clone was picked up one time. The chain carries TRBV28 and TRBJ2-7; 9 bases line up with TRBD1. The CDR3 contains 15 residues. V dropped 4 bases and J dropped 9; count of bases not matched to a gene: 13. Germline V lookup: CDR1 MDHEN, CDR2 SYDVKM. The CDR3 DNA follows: TGTGCCAGCAGTTCCTCCGGGACAGGGAACCAGGGGCAGTACTTC. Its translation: CASSSSGTGNQGQYF.

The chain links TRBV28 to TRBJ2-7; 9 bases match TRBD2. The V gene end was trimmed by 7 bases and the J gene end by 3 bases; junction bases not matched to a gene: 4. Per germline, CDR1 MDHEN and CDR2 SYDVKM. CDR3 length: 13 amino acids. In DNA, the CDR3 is TGTGCCAGCACCGGACTAGCGTTCTACGAGCAGTACTTC. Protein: CASTGLAFYEQYF.

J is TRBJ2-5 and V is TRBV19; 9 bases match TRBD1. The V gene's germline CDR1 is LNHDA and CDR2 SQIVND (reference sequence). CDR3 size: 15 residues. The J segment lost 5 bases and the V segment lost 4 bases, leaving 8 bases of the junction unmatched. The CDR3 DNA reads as TGTGCCAGTAGTAATCAGGGGACAGGGAGGGAGACCCAGTACTTC. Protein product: CASSNQGTGRETQYF.

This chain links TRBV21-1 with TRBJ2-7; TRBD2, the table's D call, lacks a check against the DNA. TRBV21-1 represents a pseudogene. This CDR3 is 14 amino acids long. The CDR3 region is CASSKGLAGYEQYV. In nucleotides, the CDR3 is TGTGCCAGCAGCAAAGGACTAGCGGGGTACGAGCAGTACGTC.

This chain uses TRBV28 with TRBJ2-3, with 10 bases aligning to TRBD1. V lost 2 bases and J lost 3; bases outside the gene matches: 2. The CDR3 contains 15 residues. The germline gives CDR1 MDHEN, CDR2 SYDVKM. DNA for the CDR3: TGTGCCAGCAGTTTAGGGGGACAGGGGACAGATACGCAGTATTTT. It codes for CASSLGGQGTDTQYF. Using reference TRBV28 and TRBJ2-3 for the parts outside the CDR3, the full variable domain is DVKVTQSSRYLVKRTGEKVFLECVQDMDHENMFWYRQDPGLGLRLIYFSYDVKMKEKGDIPEGYSVSREKKERFSLILESASTNQTSMYLCASSLGGQGTDTQYFGPGTRLTVL.

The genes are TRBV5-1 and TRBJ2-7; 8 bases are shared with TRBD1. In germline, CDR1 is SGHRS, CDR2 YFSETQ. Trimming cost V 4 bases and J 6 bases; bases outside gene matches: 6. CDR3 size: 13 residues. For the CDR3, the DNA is TGCGCCAGCAGCAGGGACAGGTTGGCCGAGCAGTACTTC. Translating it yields CASSRDRLAEQYF. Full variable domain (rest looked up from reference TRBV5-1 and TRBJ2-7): KAGVTQTPRYLIKTRGQQVTLSCSPISGHRSVSWYQQTPGQGLQFLFEYFSETQRNKGNFPGRFSGRQFSNSRSEMNVSTLELGDSALYLCASSRDRLAEQYFGPGTRLTVT.

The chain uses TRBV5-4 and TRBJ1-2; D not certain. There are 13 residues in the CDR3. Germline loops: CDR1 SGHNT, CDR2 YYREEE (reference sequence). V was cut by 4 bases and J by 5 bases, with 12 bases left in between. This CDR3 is CASSPERKYGYTF. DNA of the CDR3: TGTGCCAGCAGCCCCGAGAGGAAGTATGGCTACACCTTC.

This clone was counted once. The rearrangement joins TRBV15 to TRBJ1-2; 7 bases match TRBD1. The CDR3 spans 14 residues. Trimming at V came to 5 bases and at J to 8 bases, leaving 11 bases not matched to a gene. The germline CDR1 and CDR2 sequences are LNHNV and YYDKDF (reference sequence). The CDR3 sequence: CATSDRRTGQGYTF. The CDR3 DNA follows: TGTGCCACCAGCGACCGGCGGACAGGCCAAGGCTACACCTTC.

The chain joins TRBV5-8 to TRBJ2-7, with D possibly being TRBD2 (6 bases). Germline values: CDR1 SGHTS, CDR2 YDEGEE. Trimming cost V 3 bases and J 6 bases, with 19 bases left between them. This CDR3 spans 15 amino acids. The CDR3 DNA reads TGTGCCAGCAGCTACCCGGGACTGCTAGTTTCCGAGCAGTACTTC. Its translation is CASSYPGLLVSEQYF.

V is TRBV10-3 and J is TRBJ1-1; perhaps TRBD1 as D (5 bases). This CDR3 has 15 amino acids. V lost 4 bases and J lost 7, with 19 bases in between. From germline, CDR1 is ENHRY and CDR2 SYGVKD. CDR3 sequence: CAISVGGATVFEAFF. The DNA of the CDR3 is TGTGCCATCAGTGTGGGAGGGGCCACGGTTTTTGAAGCTTTCTTT.

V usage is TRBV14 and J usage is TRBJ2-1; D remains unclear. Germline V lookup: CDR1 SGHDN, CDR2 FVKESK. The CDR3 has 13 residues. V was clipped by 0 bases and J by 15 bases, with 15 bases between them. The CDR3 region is CASSQDEARPTFF. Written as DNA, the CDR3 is TGTGCCAGCAGCCAAGACGAAGCCCGCCCAACGTTCTTC. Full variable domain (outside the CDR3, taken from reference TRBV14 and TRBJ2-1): EAGVTQFPSHSVIEKGQTVTLRCDPISGHDNLYWYRRVMGKEIKFLLHFVKESKQDESGMPNNRFLAERTGGTYSTLKVQPAELEDSGVYFCASSQDEARPTFFGPGTRLTVL.

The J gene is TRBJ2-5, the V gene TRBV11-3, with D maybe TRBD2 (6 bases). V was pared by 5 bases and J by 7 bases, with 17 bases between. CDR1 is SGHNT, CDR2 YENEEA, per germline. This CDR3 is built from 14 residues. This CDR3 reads CASSLGRPAGTQYF. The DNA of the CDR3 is TGTGCCAGCAGCCTGGGACGCCCAGCGGGGACCCAGTACTTC.

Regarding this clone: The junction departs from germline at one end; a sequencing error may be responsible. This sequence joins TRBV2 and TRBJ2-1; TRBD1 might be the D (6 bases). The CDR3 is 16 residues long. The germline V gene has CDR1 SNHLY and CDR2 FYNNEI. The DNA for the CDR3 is TGTGCCAGCAGTCAGAGGACAGACCAAGCCTACAGTGAGCAGTTCTTC. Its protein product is CASSQRTDQAYSEQFF. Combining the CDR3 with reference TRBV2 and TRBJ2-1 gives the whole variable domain EPEVTQTPSHQVTQMGQEVILRCVPISNHLYFYWYRQILGQKVEFLVSFYNNEISEKSEIFDDQFSVERPDGSNFTLKIRSTKLEDSAMYFCASSQRTDQAYSEQFFGPGTRLTVL.

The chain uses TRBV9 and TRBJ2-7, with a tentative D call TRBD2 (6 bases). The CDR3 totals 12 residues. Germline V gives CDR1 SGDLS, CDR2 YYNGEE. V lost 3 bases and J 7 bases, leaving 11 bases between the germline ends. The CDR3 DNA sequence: TGTGCCAGCAGCGGGCCGGGAGTTGAGCAGTACTTC. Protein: CASSGPGVEQYF.

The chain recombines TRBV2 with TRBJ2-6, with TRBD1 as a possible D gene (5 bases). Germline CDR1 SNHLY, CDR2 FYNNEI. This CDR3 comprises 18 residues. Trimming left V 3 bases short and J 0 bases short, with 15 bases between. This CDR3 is CASSDWTQIRSGANVLTF. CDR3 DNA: TGTGCCAGCAGTGACTGGACACAGATTCGCTCTGGGGCCAACGTCCTGACTTTC.

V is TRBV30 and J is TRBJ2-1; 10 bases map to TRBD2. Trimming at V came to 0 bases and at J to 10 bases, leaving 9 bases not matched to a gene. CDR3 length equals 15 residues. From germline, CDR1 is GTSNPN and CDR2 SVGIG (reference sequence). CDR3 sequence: CAWSVLQLAGNEQFF. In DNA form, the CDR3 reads TGTGCCTGGAGTGTACTGCAACTAGCGGGAAACGAGCAGTTCTTC.

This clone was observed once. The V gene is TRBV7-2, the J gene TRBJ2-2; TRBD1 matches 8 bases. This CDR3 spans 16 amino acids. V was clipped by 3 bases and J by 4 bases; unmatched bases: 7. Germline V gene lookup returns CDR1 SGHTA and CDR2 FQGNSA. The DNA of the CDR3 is TGTGCCAGCAGCTTTCACAGGGGGACCGTCACCGGGGAGCTGTTTTTT. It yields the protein CASSFHRGTVTGELFF.

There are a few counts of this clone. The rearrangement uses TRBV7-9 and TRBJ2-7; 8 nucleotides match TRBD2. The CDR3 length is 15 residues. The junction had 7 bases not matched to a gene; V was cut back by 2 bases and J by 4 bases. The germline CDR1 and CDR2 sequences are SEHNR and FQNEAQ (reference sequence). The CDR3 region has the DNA TGTGCCAGCAGCTTAAAGACCAGCGGGAGATACGAGCAGTACTTC. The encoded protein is CASSLKTSGRYEQYF.

The CDR3 coding sequence is TGTGCCTGGGGGTTAGACACCTATAATTCACCCCTCCACTTT. As protein: CAWGLDTYNSPLHF. The V call is TRBV30, the J call TRBJ1-6; D remains unclear. V was shortened by 5 bases and J by 2 bases, with 10 bases between the two germline ends. Germline-derived CDR1 and CDR2 are GTSNPN and SVGIG (reference sequence). This CDR3 is 14 amino acids long.

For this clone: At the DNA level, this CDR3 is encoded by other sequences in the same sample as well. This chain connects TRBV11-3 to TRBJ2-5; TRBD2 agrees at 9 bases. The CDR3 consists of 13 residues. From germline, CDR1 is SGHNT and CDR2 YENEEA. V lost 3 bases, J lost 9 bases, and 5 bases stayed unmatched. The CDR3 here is CASSLGSGGAQYF. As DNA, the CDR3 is TGTGCCAGCAGCTTGGGTAGCGGGGGAGCCCAGTACTTC.

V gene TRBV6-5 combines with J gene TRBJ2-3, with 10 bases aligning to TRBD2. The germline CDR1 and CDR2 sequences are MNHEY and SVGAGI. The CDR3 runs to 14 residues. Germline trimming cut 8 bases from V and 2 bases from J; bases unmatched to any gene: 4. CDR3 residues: CASHGTSDTDTQYF. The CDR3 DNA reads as TGTGCCAGCCACGGGACTAGCGACACAGATACGCAGTATTTT.

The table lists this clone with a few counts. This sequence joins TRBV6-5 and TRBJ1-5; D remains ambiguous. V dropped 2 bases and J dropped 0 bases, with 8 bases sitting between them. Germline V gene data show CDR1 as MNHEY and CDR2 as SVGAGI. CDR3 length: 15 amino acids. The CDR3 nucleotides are TGTGCCAGCAGTTACGCGCAAAATAGCAATCAGCCCCAGCATTTT. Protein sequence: CASSYAQNSNQPQHF.

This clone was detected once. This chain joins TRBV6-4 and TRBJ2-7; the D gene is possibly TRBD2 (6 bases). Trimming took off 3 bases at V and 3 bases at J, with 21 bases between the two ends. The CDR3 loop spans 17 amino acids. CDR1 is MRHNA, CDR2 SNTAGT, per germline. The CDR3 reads CASSDQRLVWASYEQYF. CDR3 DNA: TGTGCCAGCAGTGATCAGAGACTAGTGTGGGCCAGCTACGAGCAGTACTTC.

CDR3 DNA: TGTGCCTGGAGTCTTGGCTTGAAAAAAGAGACCCAGTACTTC. Translating gives CAWSLGLKKETQYF. The V call is TRBV30, the J call TRBJ2-5; D uncertain. From germline, CDR1 is GTSNPN and CDR2 SVGIG (reference sequence). This CDR3 comprises 14 residues. The ends were cut back, 2 bases at V and 3 bases at J, with 13 bases in the middle.

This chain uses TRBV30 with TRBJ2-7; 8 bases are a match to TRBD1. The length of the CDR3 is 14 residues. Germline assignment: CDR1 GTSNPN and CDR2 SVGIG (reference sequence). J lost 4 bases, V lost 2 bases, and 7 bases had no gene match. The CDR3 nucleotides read TGTGCCTGGAGTTCCGGACAGGGAGAATACGAGCAGTACTTC. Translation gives CAWSSGQGEYEQYF.

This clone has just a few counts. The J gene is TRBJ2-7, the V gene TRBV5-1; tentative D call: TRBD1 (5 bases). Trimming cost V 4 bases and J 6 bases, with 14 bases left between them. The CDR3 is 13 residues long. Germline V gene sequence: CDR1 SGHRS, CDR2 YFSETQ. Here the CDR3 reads CASSAAQGSEQYF. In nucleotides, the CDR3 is TGCGCCAGCAGCGCCGCCCAGGGAAGCGAGCAGTACTTC.

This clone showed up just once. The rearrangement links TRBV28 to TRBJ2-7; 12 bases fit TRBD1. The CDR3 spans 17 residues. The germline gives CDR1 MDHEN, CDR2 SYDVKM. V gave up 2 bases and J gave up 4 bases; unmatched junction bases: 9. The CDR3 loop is CASSLPTGTGGNYEQYF. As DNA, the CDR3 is TGTGCCAGCAGTTTACCAACCGGGACAGGGGGCAATTACGAGCAGTACTTC.

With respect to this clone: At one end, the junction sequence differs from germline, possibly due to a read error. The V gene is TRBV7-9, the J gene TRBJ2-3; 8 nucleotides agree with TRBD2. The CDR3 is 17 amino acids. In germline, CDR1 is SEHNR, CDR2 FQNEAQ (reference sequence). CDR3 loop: CSSSPSDSSGSTDTQYF. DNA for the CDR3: TGTTCCAGCAGCCCATCGGACTCTAGCGGGAGCACAGATACGCAGTATTTT.

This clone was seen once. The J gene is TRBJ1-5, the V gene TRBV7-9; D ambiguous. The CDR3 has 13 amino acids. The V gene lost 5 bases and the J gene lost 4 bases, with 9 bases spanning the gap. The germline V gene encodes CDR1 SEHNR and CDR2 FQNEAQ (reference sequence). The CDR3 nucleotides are TGTGCCAGCAGCCGAGATCGTAATCAGCCCCAGCATTTT. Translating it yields CASSRDRNQPQHF.

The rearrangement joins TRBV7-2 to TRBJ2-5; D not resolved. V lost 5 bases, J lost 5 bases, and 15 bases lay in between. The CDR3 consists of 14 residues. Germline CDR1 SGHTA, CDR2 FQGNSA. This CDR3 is CASSLSVPPETQYF. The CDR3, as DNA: TGTGCCAGCAGCCTATCCGTCCCCCCGGAGACCCAGTACTTC.

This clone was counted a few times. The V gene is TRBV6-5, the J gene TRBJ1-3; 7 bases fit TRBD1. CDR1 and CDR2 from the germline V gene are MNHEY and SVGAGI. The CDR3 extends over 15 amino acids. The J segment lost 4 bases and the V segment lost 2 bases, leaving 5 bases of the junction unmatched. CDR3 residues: CASSYRQGVGNTIYF. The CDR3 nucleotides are TGTGCCAGCAGTTACCGACAGGGCGTAGGAAACACCATATATTTT.